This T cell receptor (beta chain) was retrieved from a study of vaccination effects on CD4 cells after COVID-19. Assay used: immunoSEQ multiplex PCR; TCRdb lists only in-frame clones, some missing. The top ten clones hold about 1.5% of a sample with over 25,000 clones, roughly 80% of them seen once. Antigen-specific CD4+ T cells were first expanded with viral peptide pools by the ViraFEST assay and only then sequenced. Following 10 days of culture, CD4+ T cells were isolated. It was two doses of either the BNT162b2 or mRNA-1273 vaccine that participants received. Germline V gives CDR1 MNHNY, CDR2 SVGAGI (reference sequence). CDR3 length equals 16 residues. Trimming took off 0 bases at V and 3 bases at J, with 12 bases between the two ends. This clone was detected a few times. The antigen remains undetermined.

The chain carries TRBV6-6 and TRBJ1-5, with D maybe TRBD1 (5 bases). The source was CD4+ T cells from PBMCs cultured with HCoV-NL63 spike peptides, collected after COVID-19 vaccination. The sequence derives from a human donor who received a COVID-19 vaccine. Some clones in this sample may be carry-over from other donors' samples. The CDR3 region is CASSYSAGRTNQPQHF. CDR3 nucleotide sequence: TGTGCCAGCAGTTACTCGGCGGGACGGACCAATCAGCCCCAGCATTTT.